These T cell receptor beta chains were read from a single sample in a study of OX40 agonist ivuxolimab in advanced cancers. Some clones are missing from TCRdb's copy, which holds only in-frame ones; the method was immunoSEQ multiplex PCR. The profile covers about 82,000 clones, with about nine tenths appearing a single time and over 0.55% taken by the ten largest. The source was CD4+ or CD8+ T cells sorted from blood, collected in a trial of the OX40 agonist ivuxolimab. The receptor set was obtained from an adult with an advanced solid tumor such as melanoma, head and neck, liver or kidney cancer. The CDR3 runs from the conserved cysteine through the conserved F or W. D genes are given only for firm matches. Clone size appears in some rows only: once, few, many, or a class for an expanded clone.

>-|TRBJ2-1|TRBV20-1|-
TGCAGTGCTAGCAGGGGCAATGAGCAGTTCTTC
CSASRGNEQFF
>-|TRBJ1-5|TRBV10-2|-
TGCGCCAGCAGTGATGGCCTTAATAGCAATCAGCCCCAGCATTTT
CASSDGLNSNQPQHF
>-|TRBJ1-4|TRBV11-2|-
TGTGCCAGCAGCTTGGAGGGAGCGACTAATGAAAAACTGTTTTTT
CASSLEGATNEKLFF
>-|TRBJ1-6|TRBV30|-
TGTGCCTGGAGGTGGGATTATAATTCACCCCTCCACTTT
CAWRWDYNSPLHF
>-|TRBJ2-6|TRBV6-6|-
TGTGCCAGCAGTTACTCGCTCTCTGGGGCCAACGTCCTGACTTTC
CASSYSLSGANVLTF
>TRBD1|TRBJ1-1|TRBV29-1|once
TGCAGCGTTGGGGCGGGCAGGGGGGGGGTGGGAGCTTTCTTT
CSVGAGRGGVGAFF
>-|TRBJ2-2|TRBV30|-
TGTGCCTGGAAAAGTTACCGGGACACCGGGGAGCTGTTTTTT
CAWKSYRDTGELFF
>-|TRBJ2-4|TRBV29-1|-
TGCAGCGTTGGAAGCCAACATAACATTCAGTACTTC
CSVGSQHNIQYF
>TRBD2|TRBJ2-7|TRBV4-1|-
TGCGCCAGCAGCCAAGATAGCGGGGGTCTCTACGAGCAGTACTTC
CASSQDSGGLYEQYF
>-|TRBJ2-4|TRBV5-1|-
TGCGCCAGCAGGGGAGAGCTAGCCAAAAACATTCAGTACTTC
CASRGELAKNIQYF
>-|TRBJ2-5|TRBV2|-
TGTGCCAGCAGTGAATTATCGGACGGGAGGACCCAGTACTTC
CASSELSDGRTQYF
>-|TRBJ1-2|TRBV6-4|once
TGTGCCAGCAGTGACGGTACAGACTATGGCTACACCTTC
CASSDGTDYGYTF
>TRBD1|TRBJ2-2|TRBV5-1|-
TGCGCCAGCAGCCCACGACAGGGCCTGGCCGGGGAGCTGTTTTTT
CASSPRQGLAGELFF
>-|TRBJ2-5|TRBV10-1|once
TGCGCCAGCAGTGAGTCCGAGTGGTCGGAGACCCAGTACTTC
CASSESEWSETQYF
>-|TRBJ2-2|TRBV6-6|-
TGTGCCAGCAGTTACCCAAACGGACCGGACACCGGGGAGCTGTTTTTT
CASSYPNGPDTGELFF
>-|TRBJ1-2|TRBV7-9|-
TGTGCCAGCAGCCACTCGGGGGGTGGAGGTGGCTACACCTTC
CASSHSGGGGGYTF
>-|TRBJ2-5|TRBV5-4|-
TGTGCCAGCAGTATCGGCGGGACACTAGAGACCCAGTACTTC
CASSIGGTLETQYF
>-|TRBJ2-1|TRBV23-1|-
TGCGCCAGCAGTCGCACAGGTTTTAGTTGGAATGAGCAGTTCTTC
CASSRTGFSWNEQFF
>-|TRBJ1-4|TRBV30|-
TGTGCCTGGAAGACCGAAAAACTGTTTTTT
CAWKTEKLFF
>-|TRBJ2-3|TRBV6-1|once
TGTGCCACGCGAAGTCAATCAGATACGCAGTATTTT
CATRSQSDTQYF
>TRBD1|TRBJ1-1|TRBV18|-
TGTGCCAGCTCTCCCCAACAGGGGGCGGAGTACACTGAAGCTTTCTTT
CASSPQQGAEYTEAFF
>TRBD2|TRBJ2-2|TRBV11-3|-
TGTGCCAGCAGCTTAGAGGGACCGGGAGGCCGTCTGAATGCGGAGCTGTTTTTT
CASSLEGPGGRLNAELFF
>TRBD1|TRBJ1-5|TRBV19|-
TGTGCCAGTAGTATTCCTTCAGGGGGGGGTGATCAGCCCCAGCATTTT
CASSIPSGGGDQPQHF
>-|TRBJ2-2|TRBV5-6|once
TGTGCCAGCAGCTTGGGGCTAGCCGGTAACACCGGGGAGCTGTTTTTT
CASSLGLAGNTGELFF
>TRBD2|TRBJ2-3|TRBV28|-
TGTGCCAGCAGTCAAGCGGGGGGAGGTGCAGATACGCAGTATTTT
CASSQAGGGADTQYF
>TRBD1|TRBJ1-2|TRBV7-9|-
TGTGCCAGCAGCTCCGCACAACAGGGGAACTATGGCTACACCTTC
CASSSAQQGNYGYTF
>-|TRBJ1-5|TRBV7-9|-
TGTGCCAGCAGCTTAGATGGGCGGCCCCAGCATTTT
CASSLDGRPQHF
>-|TRBJ2-7|TRBV5-1|-
TGCGCCAGCAGCTTGGTAGAAATGAACGAGCAGTACTTC
CASSLVEMNEQYF
>-|TRBJ2-5|TRBV20-1|-
TGCAGTGCTAGTCAAGAGACCCAGTACTTC
CSASQETQYF
>TRBD1|TRBJ1-2|TRBV30|-
TGTGCCTGGAGTGTGACAGGGGGCGCCGGCTACACCTTC
CAWSVTGGAGYTF
>-|TRBJ2-5|TRBV27|once
TGTGCCAGCAAAGCGCGTGAGACCCAGTACTTC
CASKARETQYF
>-|TRBJ2-3|TRBV18|-
TGTGCCAGCTCACAAACTTCTAGCACAGATACGCAGTATTTT
CASSQTSSTDTQYF
>TRBD1|TRBJ1-2|TRBV28|-
TGTGCCAGCAGCGAGACAGGGGCCACCCTACTCTATGGCTACACCTTC
CASSETGATLLYGYTF
>TRBD1|TRBJ2-7|TRBV7-9|-
TGTGCCAGCAGCTTATCGACAGGGGGTCGAGAGCAGTACTTC
CASSLSTGGREQYF
>TRBD2|TRBJ2-7|TRBV6-1|-
TGTGCCAGCAAGACTAGCGGGAGGCCCCACGAGCAGTACTTC
CASKTSGRPHEQYF
>TRBD2|TRBJ2-1|TRBV30|-
TGTGCCTGGAGTGTGGCTAGCGGGGCGTACAATGAGCAGTTCTTC
CAWSVASGAYNEQFF